This is a list of T cell receptor beta chains from one sample in a study of T-cell reconstitution after alpha-beta-depleted transplantation in children. A single record per CDR3 protein comes from TCRdb applying MiXCR to the PCR reads. The sample carries 350,000 to 400,000 distinct CDR3 sequences, roughly 15% recorded once. The sequenced sample was PBMCs, obtained from the stem cell graft. The receptors were gathered from a human donor who donated a stem cell graft to a child with Fanconi anemia. Each CDR3 is given with its conserved first and last residue. Each record gives: V gene, clone size, D gene, CDR3 length, J gene, CDR3 DNA, CDR3 protein. D genes are given only for firm matches. Not all rows give a size; the values are once, few, many and, for expanded clones, a class.

V: TRBV20-1; size: -; D: -; length: 15; J: TRBJ1-2; DNA: TGCAGTGCTAGAGATTCTGGGCCTACAGCCTATGGCTACACCTTC; CDR3: CSARDSGPTAYGYTF
V: TRBV25-1; size: few; D: -; length: 14; J: TRBJ2-2; DNA: TGTGCCAGCAGTGAATCAGGGGATACCGGGGAGCTGTTTTTT; CDR3: CASSESGDTGELFF
V: TRBV7-8; size: few; D: TRBD2; length: 14; J: TRBJ2-2; DNA: TGTGCCAGCAGCTTAGCTAGCGGGGTCGGGGAGCTGTTTTTT; CDR3: CASSLASGVGELFF
V: TRBV20-1; size: few; D: -; length: 12; J: TRBJ1-1; DNA: TGCAGTGCTAGAGGGATGGACACTGAAGCTTTCTTT; CDR3: CSARGMDTEAFF
V: TRBV29-1; size: few; D: TRBD1; length: 15; J: TRBJ1-3; DNA: TGCAGCGCCCGGACAGGACACGTCTCTGGAAACACCATATATTTT; CDR3: CSARTGHVSGNTIYF
V: TRBV5-5; size: few; D: TRBD2; length: 13; J: TRBJ2-2; DNA: TGTGCCAGCAGCCGGGAGGGGAGCGGGGAGCTGTTTTTT; CDR3: CASSREGSGELFF
V: TRBV7-2; size: many; D: -; length: 14; J: TRBJ1-1; DNA: TGTGCCAGCAGCCCCGGCGGGCGTCTGACTGAAGCTTTCTTT; CDR3: CASSPGGRLTEAFF
V: TRBV5-1; size: -; D: -; length: 14; J: TRBJ2-7; DNA: TGCGCCAGCAGGATCCGGGCTACAGTCGACGAGCAGTACTTC; CDR3: CASRIRATVDEQYF
V: TRBV7-9; size: -; D: -; length: 12; J: TRBJ1-4; DNA: TGTGCCAGCAGCTCCAATTTAGAAAAACTGTTTTTT; CDR3: CASSSNLEKLFF
V: TRBV4-2; size: -; D: -; length: 14; J: TRBJ2-5; DNA: TGTGCCATCAGCCCAGGGCAGGACACAAAGACCCAGTACTTC; CDR3: CAISPGQDTKTQYF
V: TRBV30; size: few; D: -; length: 13; J: TRBJ1-4; DNA: TGTGCCTGGAACAGGGCCACTAATGAAAAACTGTTTTTT; CDR3: CAWNRATNEKLFF
V: TRBV27; size: -; D: TRBD2; length: 15; J: TRBJ2-3; DNA: TGTGCCAGCAGTAAGACTAGCGGGGCCGCAGATACGCAGTATTTT; CDR3: CASSKTSGAADTQYF
V: TRBV5-1; size: many; D: -; length: 13; J: TRBJ2-3; DNA: TGTGCCAGCAGCTTTGACTCTACAGATACGCAGTATTTT; CDR3: CASSFDSTDTQYF